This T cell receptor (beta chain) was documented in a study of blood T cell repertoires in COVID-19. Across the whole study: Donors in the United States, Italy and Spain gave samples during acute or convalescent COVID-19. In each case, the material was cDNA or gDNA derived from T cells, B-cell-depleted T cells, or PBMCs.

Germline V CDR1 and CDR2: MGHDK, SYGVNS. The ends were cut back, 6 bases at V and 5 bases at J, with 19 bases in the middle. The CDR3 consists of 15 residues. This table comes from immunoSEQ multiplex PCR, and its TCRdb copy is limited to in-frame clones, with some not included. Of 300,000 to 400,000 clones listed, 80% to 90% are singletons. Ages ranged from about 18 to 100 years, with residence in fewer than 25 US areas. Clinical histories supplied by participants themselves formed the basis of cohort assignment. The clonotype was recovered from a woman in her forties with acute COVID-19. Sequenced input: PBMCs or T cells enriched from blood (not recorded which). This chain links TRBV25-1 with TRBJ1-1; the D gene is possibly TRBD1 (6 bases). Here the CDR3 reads CASSHTGSRETEAFF. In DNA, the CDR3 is TGTGCCAGCAGCCACACAGGGAGCAGGGAAACTGAAGCTTTCTTT.